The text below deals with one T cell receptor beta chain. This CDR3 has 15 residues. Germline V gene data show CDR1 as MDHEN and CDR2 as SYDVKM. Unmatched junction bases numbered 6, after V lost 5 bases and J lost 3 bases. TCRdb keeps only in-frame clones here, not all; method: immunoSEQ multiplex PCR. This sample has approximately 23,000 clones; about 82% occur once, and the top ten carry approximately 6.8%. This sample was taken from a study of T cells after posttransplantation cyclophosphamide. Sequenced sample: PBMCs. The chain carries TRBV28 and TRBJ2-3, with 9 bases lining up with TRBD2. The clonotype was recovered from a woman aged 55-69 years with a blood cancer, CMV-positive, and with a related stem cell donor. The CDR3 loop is CASSIGGRATDTQYF. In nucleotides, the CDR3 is TGTGCCAGCAGTATTGGCGGGAGGGCGACAGATACGCAGTATTTT.